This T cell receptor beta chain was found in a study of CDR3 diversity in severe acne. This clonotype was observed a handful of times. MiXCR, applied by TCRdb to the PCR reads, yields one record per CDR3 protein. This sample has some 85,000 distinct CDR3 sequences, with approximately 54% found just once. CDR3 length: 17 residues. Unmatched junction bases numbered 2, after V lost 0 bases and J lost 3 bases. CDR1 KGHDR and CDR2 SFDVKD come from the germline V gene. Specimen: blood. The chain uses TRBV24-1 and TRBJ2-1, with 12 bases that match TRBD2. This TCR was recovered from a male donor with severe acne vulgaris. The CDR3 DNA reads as TGTGCCACCAGTGATTTGCCGGGACTAGCGGGCTACAATGAGCAGTTCTTC. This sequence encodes CATSDLPGLAGYNEQFF.